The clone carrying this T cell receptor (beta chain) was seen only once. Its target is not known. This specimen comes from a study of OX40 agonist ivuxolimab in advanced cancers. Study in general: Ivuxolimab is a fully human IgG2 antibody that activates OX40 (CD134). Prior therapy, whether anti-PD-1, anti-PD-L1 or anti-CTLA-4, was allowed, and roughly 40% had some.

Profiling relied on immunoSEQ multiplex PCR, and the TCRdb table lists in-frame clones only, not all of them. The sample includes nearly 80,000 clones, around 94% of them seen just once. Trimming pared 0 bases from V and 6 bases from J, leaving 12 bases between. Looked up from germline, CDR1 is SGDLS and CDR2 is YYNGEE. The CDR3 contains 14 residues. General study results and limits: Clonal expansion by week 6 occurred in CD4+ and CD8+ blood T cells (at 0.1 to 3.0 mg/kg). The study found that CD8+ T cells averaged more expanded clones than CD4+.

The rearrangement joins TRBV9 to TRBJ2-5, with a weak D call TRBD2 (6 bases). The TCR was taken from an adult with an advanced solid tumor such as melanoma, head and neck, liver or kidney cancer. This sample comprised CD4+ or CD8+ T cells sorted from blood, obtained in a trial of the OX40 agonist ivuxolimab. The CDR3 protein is CASSVDGGWQTQYF. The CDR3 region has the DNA TGTGCCAGCAGCGTAGATGGAGGGTGGCAGACCCAGTACTTC.